What follows describes a single T cell receptor beta chain. These data belong to a study of T cell changes during pregnancy in multiple sclerosis. Repertoires were generated with immunoSEQ multiplex PCR, while TCRdb's copy carries only in-frame clones and drops some. The sample holds approximately 33,000 clones; 90% to 95% are singletons and the top ten take over 0.45%. The starting material was CD4+ T cells from peripheral blood mononuclear cells, obtained after pregnancy. The receptor's source is a female donor with multiple sclerosis, enrolled in a pregnancy study.

CDR3 region: CASSFGLADAYEQYF. CDR3 coding DNA: TGTGCCAGCAGTTTCGGGCTAGCGGACGCCTACGAGCAGTACTTC. The chain uses TRBV27 and TRBJ2-7; 7 positions agree with TRBD2. This CDR3 region has 15 residues. The V gene's germline CDR1 is MNHEY and CDR2 SMNVEV (reference sequence). V lost 3 bases and J lost 2; bases outside the gene matches: 7.